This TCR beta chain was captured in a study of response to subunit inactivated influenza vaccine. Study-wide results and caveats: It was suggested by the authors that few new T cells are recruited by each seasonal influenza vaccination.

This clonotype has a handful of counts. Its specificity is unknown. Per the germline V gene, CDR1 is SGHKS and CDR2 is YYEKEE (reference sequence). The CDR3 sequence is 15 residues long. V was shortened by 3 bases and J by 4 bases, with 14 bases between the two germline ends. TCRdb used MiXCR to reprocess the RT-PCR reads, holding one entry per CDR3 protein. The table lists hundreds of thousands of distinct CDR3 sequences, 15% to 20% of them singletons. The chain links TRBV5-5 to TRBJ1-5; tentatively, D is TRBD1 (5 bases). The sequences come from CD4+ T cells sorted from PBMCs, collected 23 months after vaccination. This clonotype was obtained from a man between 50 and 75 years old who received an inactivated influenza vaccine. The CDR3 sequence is CASSWGGGLNQPQHF. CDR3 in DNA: TGTGCCAGCAGCTGGGGCGGGGGGTTGAATCAGCCCCAGCATTTT.